The 21 T cell receptor beta chains given below trace back to one sample, sequenced in a study of graft-versus-host responses after intestinal transplantation. Clones were sequenced by immunoSEQ multiplex PCR, and TCRdb holds only the in-frame ones, with some missing. The table has around 99,000 clones, approximately 94% seen once. Antigen specificity for these receptors is unknown. The sequenced sample was unstimulated CD8+ T cells sorted from spleen or lymph node cells, obtained before intestinal transplant. Every receptor here comes from a human donor who received an intestinal transplant.

The chain links TRBV14 to TRBJ2-7, with a possible D match to TRBD1 (5 bases). The CDR3 has 14 amino acids. V was cut by 2 bases and J by 1 base, with 9 bases left in between. Germline V CDR1 and CDR2: SGHDN, FVKESK. CDR3 nucleotide sequence: TGTGCCAGCAGCCAACCTGACAGATCCTACGAGCAGTACTTC. Translation: CASSQPDRSYEQYF.

The chain has TRBV6-1 and TRBJ2-6; the D is unclear. Trimming removed 1 base from V and 0 bases from J, with 7 bases in between. The CDR3 runs to 16 residues. The germline V gene has CDR1 MNHNS and CDR2 SASEGT. CDR3 sequence: CASSEGASSGANVLTF. Here the CDR3 DNA reads TGTGCCAGCAGTGAAGGCGCATCCTCTGGGGCCAACGTCCTGACTTTC.

CDR3 region: CASSLEGRGQAEEKLFF. As DNA, the CDR3 is TGTGCCAGCAGCTTAGAAGGCAGGGGGCAGGCGGAGGAAAAACTGTTTTTT. This chain uses TRBV7-8 with TRBJ1-4, with 8 bases fitting TRBD1. The CDR3 totals 17 residues. J lost 8 bases, V lost 1 base, and 12 bases had no gene match. CDR1 is SGHVS and CDR2 is FQNEAQ in the germline V gene.

The J gene is TRBJ2-7, the V gene TRBV30; no clear D. Germline V gene sequence: CDR1 GTSNPN, CDR2 SVGIG (reference sequence). CDR3 length: 13 amino acids. V was shortened by 0 bases and J by 2 bases, with 8 bases between the two germline ends. The CDR3, as DNA: TGTGCCTGGAGTGTGGGCAGCACCTACGAGCAGTACTTC. It yields the protein CAWSVGSTYEQYF.

With respect to this clone: Different DNA sequences within this sample yield the same CDR3. The chain joins TRBV7-6 to TRBJ2-3; 10 positions match TRBD1. The J segment lost 1 base and the V segment lost 1 base, leaving 2 bases of the junction unmatched. This CDR3 contains 16 residues. CDR1 is SGHVS and CDR2 is FNYEAQ in the germline V gene. The CDR3 region has the DNA TGTGCCAGCAGCTTAGTGGGGACAGGGGGCACAGATACGCAGTATTTT. It specifies CASSLVGTGGTDTQYF.

This chain links TRBV9 with TRBJ1-2, with D possibly matching TRBD1 (6 bases). CDR1 is SGDLS, CDR2 YYNGEE, per germline. The CDR3 extends over 12 amino acids. The V end lost 2 bases, the J end lost 8 bases, and 10 bases lay between the germline ends. In DNA, the CDR3 is TGTGCCAGCAGCGTTACAGGGCAGGGCTACACCTTC. Its protein product is CASSVTGQGYTF.

This chain joins TRBV18 and TRBJ1-1; 7 bases fit TRBD1. Trimming cost V 3 bases and J 0 bases; bases outside gene matches: 4. Germline V gene lookup returns CDR1 KGHSH and CDR2 LQKENI. This CDR3 is built from 15 residues. The CDR3 region has the DNA TGTGCCAGCTCACCGAAGGGGGCAATGAACACTGAAGCTTTCTTT. Encoded protein: CASSPKGAMNTEAFF. The variable domain in full, with the rest retrieved from reference TRBV18 and TRBJ1-1, is NAGVMQNPRHLVRRRGQEARLRCSPMKGHSHVYWYRQLPEEGLKFMVYLQKENIIDESGMPKERFSAEFPKEGPSILRIQQVVRGDSAAYFCASSPKGAMNTEAFFGQGTRLTVV.

The chain carries TRBV7-6 and TRBJ2-6, with 12 bases matching TRBD1. V trimming: 5 bases; J trimming: 3 bases; junction bases outside the gene matches: 8. The CDR3 is 18 amino acids. CDR1 SGHVS and CDR2 FNYEAQ come from the germline V gene. CDR3 nucleotide sequence: TGTGCCAGCAGCAGCGGGACAGGGGGCGCTGGTGGGGCCAACGTCCTGACTTTC. Its translation is CASSSGTGGAGGANVLTF.

This sequence joins TRBV19 and TRBJ2-3; 14 bases match TRBD2. V shed 6 bases, J shed 2 bases, and the junction held 7 bases outside the gene matches. This CDR3 contains 17 residues. Germline V gives CDR1 LNHDA, CDR2 SQIVND (reference sequence). CDR3 bases: TGTGCCAGTAGCCGTGGGACTAGCGGGGGTATCACAGATACGCAGTATTTT. Translated, it gives CASSRGTSGGITDTQYF.

This clone came up once. The genes are TRBV29-1 and TRBJ2-1; TRBD2 agrees at 8 bases. This CDR3 contains 13 residues. Germline V lookup: CDR1 SQVTM, CDR2 ANQGSEA. The ends lost 5 bases at V and 2 bases at J; junction bases unmatched: 2. The CDR3 region is CSVSGGPYNEQFF. CDR3 in DNA: TGCAGCGTTTCGGGGGGGCCCTACAATGAGCAGTTCTTC.

The genes are TRBV30 and TRBJ2-3; D is ambiguous. The germline V gene encodes CDR1 GTSNPN and CDR2 SVGIG (reference sequence). The CDR3 covers 13 residues. Between the trimmed V and J ends, which lost 0 bases and 6 bases, there was a span of 10 bases. CDR3 residues: CAWSVIPGDTQYF. In DNA form, the CDR3 reads TGTGCCTGGAGTGTGATTCCGGGTGATACGCAGTATTTT.

Only a few counts were recorded for this clone. V usage is TRBV4-3 and J usage is TRBJ1-1; the D is unclear. The length of the CDR3 is 14 residues. Germline assignment: CDR1 LGHNA and CDR2 YSLEER. Between the trimmed V and J ends, which lost 4 bases and 1 base, there was a span of 10 bases. The CDR3, as DNA: TGCGCCAGCAGCCCCGCCGGAGCGAACACTGAAGCTTTCTTT. Protein product: CASSPAGANTEAFF.

The chain couples TRBV5-5 to TRBJ2-5; D is uncertain. V dropped 0 bases and J dropped 2 bases, with 8 bases sitting between them. From germline, CDR1 is SGHKS and CDR2 YYEKEE (reference sequence). This CDR3 is 14 amino acids long. As DNA, the CDR3 is TGTGCCAGCAGCTTGGCCAACAGTCAAGAGACCCAGTACTTC. Its protein product is CASSLANSQETQYF.

The chain links TRBV27 to TRBJ1-2, with 7 positions matching TRBD1. Trimming took 1 base from V and 5 from J; bases not matched to a gene: 4. The CDR3 contains 14 residues. The germline V gene encodes CDR1 MNHEY and CDR2 SMNVEV (reference sequence). DNA of the CDR3: TGTGCCAGCAGTTTATGGGGCAGGGGGTATGGCTACACCTTC. This codes for CASSLWGRGYGYTF.

The chain recombines TRBV9 with TRBJ2-7; D is undetermined. The germline V gene has CDR1 SGDLS and CDR2 YYNGEE. The ends were cut back, 1 base at V and 3 bases at J, with 8 bases in the middle. This CDR3 region has 13 residues. The chain's CDR3 is CASSVSPNYEQYF. CDR3 nucleotide sequence: TGTGCCAGCAGCGTATCCCCAAACTACGAGCAGTACTTC.

This clone has a handful of counts. The chain is built from TRBV10-1 and TRBJ1-1; no reliable D call. Trimming took off 3 bases at V and 1 base at J, with 9 bases between the two ends. There are 14 residues in the CDR3. Germline V CDR1 and CDR2: WNHNN, SYGVQD (reference sequence). CDR3 sequence: CASSDGGRNTEAFF. CDR3 sequence (DNA): TGCGCCAGCAGTGATGGCGGTAGGAACACTGAAGCTTTCTTT.

Only one count was recorded for this clone. The chain is built from TRBV11-3 and TRBJ2-7; 7 bases fit TRBD1. Trimming took 3 bases from V and 1 from J; bases not matched to a gene: 3. Germline assignment: CDR1 SGHNT and CDR2 YENEEA. This CDR3 has 14 residues. The CDR3 sequence: CASSFETGSYEQYF. CDR3 in DNA: TGTGCCAGCAGCTTTGAGACAGGGTCCTACGAGCAGTACTTC.

The chain uses TRBV6-1 and TRBJ1-2, with TRBD1 matching 8 bases. The CDR3 is 15 residues long. The germline V gene encodes CDR1 MNHNS and CDR2 SASEGT. J lost 3 bases, V lost 6 bases, and 9 bases had no gene match. CDR3 amino acids: CASRGLRGLDYGYTF. The CDR3 bases are TGTGCCAGCAGGGGACTCAGGGGGCTTGACTATGGCTACACCTTC.

The chain links TRBV2 to TRBJ1-5, with 12 positions matching TRBD1. This CDR3 contains 15 residues. V was pared by 8 bases and J by 9 bases, with 11 bases of the junction left unmatched. Germline lookup yields CDR1 SNHLY and CDR2 FYNNEI. This CDR3 reads CASSPSGQGAGPQHF. The CDR3 nucleotides are TGTGCCAGCTCTCCCTCGGGACAGGGGGCAGGGCCCCAGCATTTT.

V usage is TRBV7-9 and J usage is TRBJ2-7; 7 bases agree with TRBD1. Germline CDR1 and CDR2: SEHNR and FQNEAQ (reference sequence). This CDR3 is built from 15 residues. The ends lost 5 bases at V and 1 base at J; junction bases unmatched: 8. In nucleotides, the CDR3 is TGTGCCAGCAGCGGAGAAGGACAGGAGTCCTACGAGCAGTACTTC. Protein product: CASSGEGQESYEQYF.

This clone occurred a few times. The rearrangement links TRBV2 to TRBJ1-4; D is undetermined. The germline gives CDR1 SNHLY, CDR2 FYNNEI. The CDR3 extends over 13 amino acids. Trimming shortened V by 1 base and J by 10 bases, and 10 bases separated the two germline ends. The CDR3 region is CASSEGTYGKLFF. CDR3 nucleotide sequence: TGTGCCAGCAGTGAAGGAACTTACGGAAAACTGTTTTTT.